Sequencing of this T cell receptor beta chain was carried out in a study of Graves' ophthalmopathy and Graves' hyperthyroidism. Amplification of TCR beta CDR3 regions used RNA transcripts. Investigators did first-round RT-PCR with HTBI primers, then second-round multiplex PCR. From the multiplex PCR reads, TCRdb called clonotypes with MiXCR, one entry per CDR3 protein. The sample lists about 740,000 distinct CDR3 sequences; approximately 40% were seen once. Study-wide points: Also, most clonotypes expanded in the thyroid above 0.001 frequency appeared in blood. At just over 70% sensitivity and about 72% specificity, the model predicted progression of the ophthalmopathy.

CDR3 length: 15 amino acids. Germline CDR1 and CDR2: DFQATT and SNEGSKA (reference sequence). After removal of 1 base from V and 6 bases from J, the junction contained 12 bases not matched to a gene. This clonotype has more than one count but fewer than ten. Antigen specificity is unknown. Certain patients, namely those with other autoimmune diseases, uncontrolled infections, pregnancy or lactation, were excluded. An approximately 10 ml volume of fresh peripheral blood provided the PBMCs. The chain combines TRBV20-1 with TRBJ2-7; 7 nucleotides line up with TRBD1. Sequences were obtained from peripheral blood. This receptor was identified in an adult man with Graves' ophthalmopathy. Here the CDR3 DNA reads TGCAGTGCTAGAGTAAGGCAGGGGGTCTCGGGCGAGCAGTACTTC. It encodes CSARVRQGVSGEQYF.